What follows describes a single TCR beta chain. Its antigen is unknown. It was RNA transcripts that yielded the amplified TCR beta CDR3 regions. The HTBI primer set was used in a first-round RT-PCR of the TCR CDR3. In TCRdb, the multiplex PCR reads were re-called with MiXCR into one record per CDR3 protein. The table shows hundreds of thousands of distinct CDR3 sequences, with approximately 14% occurring only once. This sample stems from a study of T cells in Graves' hyperthyroidism and ophthalmopathy. At the level of the study: Blood was drawn when the patient was first diagnosed and still untreated. Study-level points and caveats: Among thyroid clonotypes expanded above 0.001, most also appeared in blood. Ophthalmopathy could be told apart from stable hyperthyroidism with a 13 V-J model.

Sequenced: blood. This receptor was identified in a woman aged 55 to 70 with Graves' ophthalmopathy.

CDR3 nucleotide sequence: TGCAGTGCTAGAGATCGTCTAGCGGGAGTATACGAGCAGTACTTC. Translating it yields CSARDRLAGVYEQYF. The chain employs TRBV20-1 and TRBJ2-7; TRBD2 matches at 10 bases. J was trimmed by 4 bases and V by 0 bases; bases with no gene match: 6. The CDR3 length is 15 residues. CDR1 and CDR2 (germline): DFQATT, SNEGSKA (reference sequence).